The 6 T cell receptor beta chains given below trace back to one sample, sequenced in a study of blood T cell repertoires in COVID-19. Profiled with immunoSEQ multiplex PCR; TCRdb holds only in-frame clones, not every one. The sample consists of approximately 100,000 clones, around 81% of them appearing once. Sequencing used peripheral blood. Every receptor here comes from a man in his fifties or sixties with acute or convalescent COVID-19.

The chain couples TRBV15 to TRBJ2-7; 11 nucleotides agree with TRBD1. V was clipped by 4 bases and J by 6 bases; unmatched bases: 5. Germline-derived CDR1 and CDR2 are LNHNV and YYDKDF (reference sequence). The CDR3 runs 14 residues. The CDR3 sequence is CATSTWDRGSEQYF. The CDR3 DNA reads TGTGCCACCAGCACCTGGGACAGGGGGAGCGAGCAGTACTTC. The variable domain in full, completed from reference TRBV15 and TRBJ2-7, reads DAMVIQNPRYQVTQFGKPVTLSCSQTLNHNVMYWYQQKSSQAPKLLFHYYDKDFNNEADTPDNFQSRRPNTSFCFLDIRSPGLGDTAMYLCATSTWDRGSEQYFGPGTRLTVT.

This clone appeared once. The CDR3 DNA follows: TGTGCCAGCAGTGAAGCGCTTTCAGGCCTCGCTGGTTACGAGCAGTACTTC. This codes for CASSEALSGLAGYEQYF. The chain recombines TRBV6-1 with TRBJ2-7, with unresolved D. The germline V and J ends were trimmed by 0 bases and 4 bases, with 19 bases remaining between them. The germline gives CDR1 MNHNS, CDR2 SASEGT. This CDR3 comprises 17 residues.

This CDR3 reads CASSQDHGRVGDTQYF. The CDR3 region has the DNA TGCGCCAGCAGCCAAGATCATGGCAGGGTGGGGGATACGCAGTATTTT. The chain joins TRBV4-3 to TRBJ2-3; D is perhaps TRBD1 (5 bases). This CDR3 contains 16 residues. V shed 0 bases and J shed 6 bases, with 16 bases lying between them. Germline lookup yields CDR1 LGHNA and CDR2 YSLEER.

The chain links TRBV5-1 to TRBJ2-1, with D possibly being TRBD2 (6 bases). The CDR3 totals 15 residues. Germline lookup yields CDR1 SGHRS and CDR2 YFSETQ. The germline V and J ends were trimmed by 3 bases and 9 bases, with 19 bases remaining between them. CDR3 loop: CASSSMGGLGAEQFF. CDR3 bases: TGCGCCAGCAGCTCGATGGGAGGCTTGGGTGCTGAGCAGTTCTTC. The full variable domain, its missing parts supplied by reference TRBV5-1 and TRBJ2-1, is KAGVTQTPRYLIKTRGQQVTLSCSPISGHRSVSWYQQTPGQGLQFLFEYFSETQRNKGNFPGRFSGRQFSNSRSEMNVSTLELGDSALYLCASSSMGGLGAEQFFGPGTRLTVL.

The rearrangement joins TRBV15 to TRBJ1-4, with 8 nucleotides matching TRBD1. The ends lost 8 bases at V and 5 bases at J; junction bases unmatched: 7. The germline V gene has CDR1 LNHNV and CDR2 YYDKDF (reference sequence). The CDR3 is 14 residues long. This CDR3 reads CATERDRNNEKLFF. CDR3 sequence (DNA): TGTGCCACCGAACGGGACAGGAACAATGAAAAACTGTTTTTT.

The chain has TRBV5-1 and TRBJ1-1; D perhaps matches TRBD1 (6 bases). Between the trimmed V and J ends, which lost 4 bases and 1 base, there was a span of 11 bases. The CDR3 runs to 14 residues. Germline lookup yields CDR1 SGHRS and CDR2 YFSETQ. The CDR3: CASSATGKNTEAFF. CDR3 nucleotides: TGCGCCAGCAGCGCCACAGGGAAGAACACTGAAGCTTTCTTT. Supplemented by reference TRBV5-1 and TRBJ1-1, the full variable domain reads KAGVTQTPRYLIKTRGQQVTLSCSPISGHRSVSWYQQTPGQGLQFLFEYFSETQRNKGNFPGRFSGRQFSNSRSEMNVSTLELGDSALYLCASSATGKNTEAFFGQGTRLTVV.